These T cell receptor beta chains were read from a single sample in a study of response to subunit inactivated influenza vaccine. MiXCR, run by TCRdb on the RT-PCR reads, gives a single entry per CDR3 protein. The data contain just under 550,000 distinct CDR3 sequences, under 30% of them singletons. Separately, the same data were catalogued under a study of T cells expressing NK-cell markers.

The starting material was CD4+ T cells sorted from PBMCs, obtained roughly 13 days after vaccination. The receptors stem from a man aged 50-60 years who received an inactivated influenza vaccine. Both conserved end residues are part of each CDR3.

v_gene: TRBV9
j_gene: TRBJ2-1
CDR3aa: CASSAGTRSSYNEQFF

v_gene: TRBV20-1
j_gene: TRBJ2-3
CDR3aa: CSASTGTRADTQYF

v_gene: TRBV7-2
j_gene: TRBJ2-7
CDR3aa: CASSLVWRGGHEQYF

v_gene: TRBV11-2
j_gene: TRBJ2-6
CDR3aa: CASTDVSGANVLTF

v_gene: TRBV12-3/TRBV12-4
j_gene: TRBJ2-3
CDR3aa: CASSYRTGGPRDTQYF

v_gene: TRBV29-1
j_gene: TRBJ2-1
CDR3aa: CSASKAYNEQFF

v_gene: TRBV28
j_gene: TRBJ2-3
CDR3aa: CASSLNRVDVAQYF

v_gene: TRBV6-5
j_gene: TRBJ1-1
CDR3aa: CASSYRGNSGAFF

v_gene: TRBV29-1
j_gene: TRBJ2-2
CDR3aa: CSVARDTGELFF

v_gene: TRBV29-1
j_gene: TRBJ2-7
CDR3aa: CSVTGSSYEQYF

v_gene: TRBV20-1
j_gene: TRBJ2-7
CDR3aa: CSAITLSGYSYEQYF

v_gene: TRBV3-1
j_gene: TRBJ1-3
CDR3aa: CASRAMRRDRAGNTIYF

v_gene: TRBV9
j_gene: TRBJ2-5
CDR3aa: CASSVAPSGVQETQYF

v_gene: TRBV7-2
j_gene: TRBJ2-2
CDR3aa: CAILTGGLSTGELFF

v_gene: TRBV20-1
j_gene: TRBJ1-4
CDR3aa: CSAILQGGEKLFF

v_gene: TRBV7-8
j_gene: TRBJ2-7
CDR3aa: CASSLRRDRGFYEQYF

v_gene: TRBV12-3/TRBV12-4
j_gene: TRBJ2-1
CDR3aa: CASSRPYRGRLENEQFF

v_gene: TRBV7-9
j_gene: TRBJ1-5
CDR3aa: CASSSALAGQPQHF

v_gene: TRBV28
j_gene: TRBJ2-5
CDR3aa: CASSSVASGSRYQETQYF

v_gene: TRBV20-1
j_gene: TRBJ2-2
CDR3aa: CSARKGGSHTGELFF

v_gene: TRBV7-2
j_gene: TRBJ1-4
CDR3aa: CASSVRNLEKLFF

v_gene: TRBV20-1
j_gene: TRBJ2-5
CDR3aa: CSARGATPGGETQYF

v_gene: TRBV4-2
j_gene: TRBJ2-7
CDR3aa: CASSQEGTSYEQYF

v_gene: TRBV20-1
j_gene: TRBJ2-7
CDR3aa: CSARNLAFDEQYF

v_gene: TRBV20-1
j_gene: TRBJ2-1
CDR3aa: CSARLVNEQFF

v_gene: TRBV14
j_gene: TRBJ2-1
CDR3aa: CASSGVSSYNEQFF

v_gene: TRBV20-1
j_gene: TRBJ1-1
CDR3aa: CSAPRYGITEAFF

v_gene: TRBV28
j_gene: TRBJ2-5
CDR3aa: CASSLRGGKETQYF

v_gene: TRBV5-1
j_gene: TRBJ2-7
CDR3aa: CASRADRGVEQYF

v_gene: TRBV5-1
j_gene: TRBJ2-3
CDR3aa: CASRPGQTYTDTQYF

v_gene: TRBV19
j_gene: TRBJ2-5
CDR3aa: CASSMRTSGRGETQYF

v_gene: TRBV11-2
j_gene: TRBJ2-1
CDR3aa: CASSLRGARLAGSLDEQFF

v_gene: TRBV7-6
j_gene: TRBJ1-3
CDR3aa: CASIFDGAGRSGNTIYF

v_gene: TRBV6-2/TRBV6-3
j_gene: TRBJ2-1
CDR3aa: CASSYSFGTGEQFF

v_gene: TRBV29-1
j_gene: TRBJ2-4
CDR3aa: CSVVKGGKNIQYF

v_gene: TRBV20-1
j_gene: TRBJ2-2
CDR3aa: CSARIGLRTNTGELFF

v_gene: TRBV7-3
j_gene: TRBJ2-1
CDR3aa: CASSLNGVSYNEQFF

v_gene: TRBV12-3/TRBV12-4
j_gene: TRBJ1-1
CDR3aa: CASSPSGVNTEAFF

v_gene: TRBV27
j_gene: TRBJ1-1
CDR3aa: CASIKQGLNTEAFF

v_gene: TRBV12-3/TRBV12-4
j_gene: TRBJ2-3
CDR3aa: CASSFQGEDTQYF

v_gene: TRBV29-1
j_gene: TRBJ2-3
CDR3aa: CSVGSELGTQYF

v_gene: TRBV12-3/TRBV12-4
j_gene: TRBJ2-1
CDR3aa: CASSFRQGVNEQFF

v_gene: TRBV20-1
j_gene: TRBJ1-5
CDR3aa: CSAKAKQGTQPQHF

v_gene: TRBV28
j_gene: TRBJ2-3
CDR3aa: CASGTSGASSTDTQYF

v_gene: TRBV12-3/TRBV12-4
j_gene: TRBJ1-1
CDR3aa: CASSPYRESTEAFF

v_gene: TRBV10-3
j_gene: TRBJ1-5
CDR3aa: CAISEQMGQPQHF

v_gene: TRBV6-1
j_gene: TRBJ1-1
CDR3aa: CASGRRSGTEAFF

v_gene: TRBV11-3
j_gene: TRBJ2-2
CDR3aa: CASSSDRVQNTGELFF

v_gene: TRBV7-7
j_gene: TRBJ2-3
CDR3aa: CASSPLAESTDTQYF

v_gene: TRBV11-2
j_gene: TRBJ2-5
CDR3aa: CASSLGGQGSSEVYMRTQYF

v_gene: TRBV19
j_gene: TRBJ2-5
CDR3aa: CASTEQETQYF

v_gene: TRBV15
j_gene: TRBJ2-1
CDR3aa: CATSRAAGPNNEQFF

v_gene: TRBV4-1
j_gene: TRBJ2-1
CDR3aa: CASSQDGTSGGREQFF

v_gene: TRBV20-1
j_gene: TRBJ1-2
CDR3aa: CSASTGGSSEYGYTF

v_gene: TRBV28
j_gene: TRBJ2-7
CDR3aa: CASRPSTGHNYEQYF

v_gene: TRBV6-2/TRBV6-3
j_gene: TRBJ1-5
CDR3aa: CASSYGHRQQPQHF

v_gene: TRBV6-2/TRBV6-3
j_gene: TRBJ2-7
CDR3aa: CASSYSGTQYYEQYF